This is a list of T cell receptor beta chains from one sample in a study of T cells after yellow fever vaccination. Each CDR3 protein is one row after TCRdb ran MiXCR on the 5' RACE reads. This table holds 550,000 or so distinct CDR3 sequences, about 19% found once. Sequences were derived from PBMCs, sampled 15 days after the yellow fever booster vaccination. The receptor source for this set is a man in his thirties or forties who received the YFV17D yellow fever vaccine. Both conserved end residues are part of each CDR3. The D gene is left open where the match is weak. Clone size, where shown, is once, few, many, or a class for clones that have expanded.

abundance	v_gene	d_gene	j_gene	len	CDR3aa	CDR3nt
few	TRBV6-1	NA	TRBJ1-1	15	CASSRQRLLNTEAFF	TGTGCCAGCAGCCGACAGAGACTATTGAACACTGAAGCTTTCTTT
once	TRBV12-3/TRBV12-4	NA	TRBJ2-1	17	CASSLDGGRGGINEQFF	TGTGCCAGCAGTTTAGATGGGGGGCGCGGAGGTATCAATGAGCAGTTCTTC
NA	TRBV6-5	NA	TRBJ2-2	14	CASKRELHTGELFF	TGTGCCAGCAAGAGGGAACTTCACACCGGGGAGCTGTTTTTT
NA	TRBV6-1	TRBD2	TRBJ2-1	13	CASIGTSVDEQFF	TGTGCCAGCATAGGGACTAGCGTCGATGAGCAGTTCTTC
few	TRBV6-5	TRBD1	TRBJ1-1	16	CASSYSNQGGNTEAFF	TGTGCCAGCAGTTACTCTAATCAGGGGGGGAACACTGAAGCTTTCTTT
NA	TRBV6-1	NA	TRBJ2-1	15	CASQKGSRLINEQFF	TGTGCCAGCCAAAAGGGCAGTCGTCTTATCAATGAGCAGTTCTTC
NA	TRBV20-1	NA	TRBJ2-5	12	CSAPGAQETQYF	TGCAGTGCCCCGGGCGCCCAAGAGACCCAGTACTTC
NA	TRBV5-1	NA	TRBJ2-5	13	CASRPDNAETQYF	TGCGCCAGCAGACCCGACAACGCAGAGACCCAGTACTTC
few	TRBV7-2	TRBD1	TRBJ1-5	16	CASSLSRQGANQPQHF	TGTGCCAGCAGCTTATCTAGACAGGGGGCGAACCAGCCCCAGCATTTT
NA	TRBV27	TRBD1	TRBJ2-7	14	CASSLYRDSYEQYF	TGTGCCAGCAGTTTATACCGGGACAGCTACGAGCAGTACTTC
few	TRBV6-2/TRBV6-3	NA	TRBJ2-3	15	CASSTRGSSTDTQYF	TGTGCCAGCAGTACTCGCGGCTCTAGCACAGATACGCAGTATTTT
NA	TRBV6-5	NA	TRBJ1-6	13	CASSYGSNSPLHF	TGTGCCAGCAGTTACGGGAGTAATTCACCCCTCCACTTT
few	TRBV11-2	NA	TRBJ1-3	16	CASSFFDSLRGNTIYF	TGTGCCAGCAGCTTTTTCGACAGCCTCCGGGGGAACACCATATATTTT
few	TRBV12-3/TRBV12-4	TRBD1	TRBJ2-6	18	CASSFQGTGTQLANVLTF	TGTGCCAGCAGTTTTCAAGGGACAGGGACCCAATTGGCCAACGTCCTGACTTTC
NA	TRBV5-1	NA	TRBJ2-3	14	CASSLEKGTDTQYF	TGCGCCAGCAGCTTGGAAAAGGGCACAGATACGCAGTATTTT